These 14 T cell receptor beta chains were sequenced from one sample in a study of shared clonotypes between healthy human individuals. Profiled with immunoSEQ multiplex PCR; TCRdb holds only in-frame clones, not every one. This sample has 2,500,000 or so clones, with approximately 94% found just once. Sequenced sample: naive CD4+ T cells from PBMCs. Described subset: CD45RA+ positively selected. The receptors were gathered from a man aged 18 to 29 in good health. Some clones in this sample may be carry-over from other donors' samples.

Regarding this clone: One end of the junction is discordant with germline, which a read error may explain. The J gene is TRBJ1-3, the V gene TRBV6-1; D gene uncertain. The CDR3 loop spans 13 amino acids. Germline CDR1 is MNHNS and CDR2 is SASEGT. CDR3 DNA sequence: TGTGCCAGCAGTGAAACCTCTAGAAACACCATATATTTT. This translates into CASSETSRNTIYF.

The chain joins TRBV7-9 to TRBJ1-2, with D perhaps matching TRBD1 (5 bases). There are 13 residues in the CDR3. V dropped 0 bases and J dropped 4 bases, with 6 bases sitting between them. Germline CDR1 is SEHNR and CDR2 is FQNEAQ (reference sequence). CDR3 protein: CASSLAGLYGYTF. The CDR3 nucleotides read TGTGCCAGCAGCTTAGCGGGGCTCTATGGCTACACCTTC.

The J gene is TRBJ2-2, the V gene TRBV6-5; D may be TRBD2 (5 bases). V lost 2 bases and J 4 bases, leaving 8 bases between the germline ends. This CDR3 region has 14 residues. Germline V gene lookup returns CDR1 MNHEY and CDR2 SVGAGI. CDR3 bases: TGTGCCAGCAGTTACCGGGGTACCACCGGGGAGCTGTTTTTT. Translating it yields CASSYRGTTGELFF.

This clone was detected only a few times. At the DNA level, this CDR3 is encoded by other sequences in the same sample as well. The chain recombines TRBV28 with TRBJ1-5, with D unclear. The CDR3 totals 12 residues. V lost 2 bases and J lost 6, with 5 bases in between. The germline V gene has CDR1 MDHEN and CDR2 SYDVKM. In nucleotides, the CDR3 is TGTGCCAGCAGTTTAGTTCGTCAGCCCCAGCATTTT. This translates into CASSLVRQPQHF.

The chain has TRBV11-3 and TRBJ2-3; 8 bases agree with TRBD2. The V and J ends lost 5 bases and 2 bases, in that order; junction bases with no gene match: 6. In germline, CDR1 is SGHNT, CDR2 YENEEA. This CDR3 contains 15 residues. The CDR3 DNA is TGTGCCAGCAGCGTACGGGGGGGTCCCACAGATACGCAGTATTTT. Protein product: CASSVRGGPTDTQYF.

This clone has only a few counts. The chain combines TRBV28 with TRBJ1-1; TRBD1 is a possible D gene (5 bases). From germline, CDR1 is MDHEN and CDR2 SYDVKM. Trimming took 5 bases from V and 7 from J, leaving 17 bases between them. CDR3 length: 14 amino acids. The CDR3 nucleotides are TGTGCCAGCAGTCCGACCCTACGGGGCCGTGAAGCTTTCTTT. It codes for CASSPTLRGREAFF.

This chain links TRBV19 with TRBJ1-5; TRBD1 might be the D (5 bases). The length of the CDR3 is 14 residues. V lost 4 bases to trimming and J lost 1 base, with 8 bases between them. In germline, CDR1 is LNHDA, CDR2 SQIVND (reference sequence). CDR3 bases: TGTGCCAGTAGTAATAGGGGAAGCAATCAGCCCCAGCATTTT. Residues: CASSNRGSNQPQHF. The full variable domain, with the rest looked up from reference TRBV19 and TRBJ1-5, is DGGITQSPKYLFRKEGQNVTLSCEQNLNHDAMYWYRQDPGQGLRLIYYSQIVNDFQKGDIAEGYSVSREKKESFPLTVTSAQKNPTAFYLCASSNRGSNQPQHFGDGTRLSIL.

This clone was found once. V usage is TRBV2 and J usage is TRBJ2-1; D might be TRBD2 (6 bases). The CDR3 has 14 residues. Trimming left V 3 bases short and J 9 bases short, with 15 bases between. Germline assignment: CDR1 SNHLY and CDR2 FYNNEI. For the CDR3, the DNA is TGTGCCAGCAGTGACCTCGACAGCGGGTTTGAGCAGTTCTTC. Translation gives CASSDLDSGFEQFF.

This chain links TRBV5-4 with TRBJ2-7; D is uncertain. The CDR3 is 12 residues long. V lost 4 bases and J 6 bases, leaving 11 bases between the germline ends. Germline values: CDR1 SGHNT, CDR2 YYREEE (reference sequence). CDR3 nucleotide sequence: TGTGCCAGCAGCCCCCTCGATAGCGAGCAGTACTTC. This translates into CASSPLDSEQYF.

In the case of this clone: Within the sample, other DNA sequences also encode this same CDR3. This chain links TRBV5-1 with TRBJ2-3; TRBD1 aligns across 11 bases. Germline V gene lookup returns CDR1 SGHRS and CDR2 YFSETQ. The J segment lost 3 bases and the V segment lost 0 bases, leaving 3 bases of the junction unmatched. This CDR3 is built from 16 residues. CDR3 amino acids: CASSLGTGGGTDTQYF. Here the CDR3 DNA reads TGCGCCAGCAGCTTGGGGACAGGGGGCGGAACAGATACGCAGTATTTT.

The chain couples TRBV7-6 to TRBJ2-5; 7 bases are shared with TRBD2. Germline V gene sequence: CDR1 SGHVS, CDR2 FNYEAQ. With 3 bases clipped from V and 4 bases from J, the junction kept 2 bases outside the gene matches. The CDR3 contains 13 residues. CDR3 sequence: CASSLGEGETQYF. The CDR3 DNA reads TGTGCCAGCAGCTTGGGGGAGGGAGAGACCCAGTACTTC.

The chain links TRBV5-1 to TRBJ2-3; 7 bases fit TRBD2. The trim removed 0 bases at V and 0 bases at J, leaving 4 bases unmatched. Germline assignment: CDR1 SGHRS and CDR2 YFSETQ. The length of the CDR3 is 16 residues. The CDR3: CASSLVLADSTDTQYF. In nucleotides, the CDR3 is TGCGCCAGCAGCTTGGTCCTAGCGGATAGCACAGATACGCAGTATTTT. Full variable domain (rest looked up from reference TRBV5-1 and TRBJ2-3): KAGVTQTPRYLIKTRGQQVTLSCSPISGHRSVSWYQQTPGQGLQFLFEYFSETQRNKGNFPGRFSGRQFSNSRSEMNVSTLELGDSALYLCASSLVLADSTDTQYFGPGTRLTVL.

V gene TRBV6-1 combines with J gene TRBJ2-7; D may be TRBD2 (5 bases). The CDR3 is 15 residues long. Germline V gene lookup returns CDR1 MNHNS and CDR2 SASEGT. V lost 4 bases to trimming and J lost 1 base, with 14 bases between them. Written as DNA, the CDR3 is TGTGCCAGCAGTGGGGTTGGCGGGTTATCCTACGAGCAGTACTTC. This translates into CASSGVGGLSYEQYF.

Comments on this clone: Within the sample, other DNA sequences also encode this same CDR3. CDR3 sequence: CASSPGPSETQYF. CDR3 nucleotide sequence: TGCGCCAGCAGCCCGGGACCCTCGGAGACCCAGTACTTC. The chain uses TRBV5-1 and TRBJ2-5; D may be TRBD1 or TRBD2 (5 bases each). Looked up from germline, CDR1 is SGHRS and CDR2 is YFSETQ. This CDR3 is 13 amino acids long. V shed 4 bases and J shed 5 bases, with 12 bases lying between them.